The source of this T cell receptor (beta chain) is a study of neoadjuvant nivolumab and ipilimumab in lung cancer. General observations from the study: Blood richness before therapy tracked richness in tumors resected after neoadjuvant therapy. Only two of four nivolumab-treated tumors gained richness and clonality by surgery. Resected tumors had greater TCR richness and clonality than uninvolved lung.

The CDR3 length is 16 residues. Germline assignment: CDR1 SNHLY and CDR2 FYNNEI. Trimming at V came to 4 bases and at J to 8 bases, leaving 10 bases not matched to a gene. Some clones are missing from TCRdb's copy, which holds only in-frame ones; the method was immunoSEQ multiplex PCR. This sample carries over 25,000 clones, 92% of them seen once, and the ten largest clones take 2% to 2.5%. Note on this clone: Antigen: not known.

This sample comprised peripheral blood, obtained after neoadjuvant nivolumab, alone or with ipilimumab, at or shortly before surgery. The receptor's source is an adult with non-small cell lung cancer. This chain links TRBV2 with TRBJ2-1, with 11 bases matching TRBD2. The CDR3 DNA reads TGTGCCAGCAGTGGTAGCGGGAGGGGGTCTACTGATGAGCAGTTCTTC. Protein: CASSGSGRGSTDEQFF.